This T cell receptor (beta chain) was identified in a study of regulatory T cells in long-lasting Graves disease. Whole-study findings and limits: Clonotypes that were public and shared totalled a few thousand in persistent patients versus around 1,000 in new patients. TRBV28, TRBJ1-2 and TRBJ2-5 were segments that persistent disease favored.

As to time point: newly diagnosed GD, antithyroid drugs for less than 3 months. The TCR library was prepared using RNA isolated from PBMCs. The table lists this clonotype with many counts. As yet, its antigen is unknown. Libraries of TCR beta came from iRepertoire HTBI primers plus Arm-PCR of CDR3 regions. In TCRdb, the multiplex PCR reads were re-called with MiXCR into one record per CDR3 protein. The sample records 510,000 or so distinct CDR3 sequences, 12% being singletons. The CDR3 spans 15 residues. V lost 1 base and J lost 3, with 13 bases in between. In germline, CDR1 is WNHNN, CDR2 SYGVQD (reference sequence). Another study also made use of these data, one on T cells in Graves' hyperthyroidism and ophthalmopathy.

The chain carries TRBV10-1 and TRBJ2-7; possible D gene TRBD2, 6 bases. This receptor was identified in a woman aged 30 to 39 with Graves disease. The sample was peripheral blood mononuclear cells (PBMCs), taken at new diagnosis, from a patient treated with antithyroid drugs. The CDR3 sequence is CASSEYRTGGYEQYF. CDR3 nucleotide sequence: TGCGCCAGCAGTGAGTACCGGACCGGGGGCTACGAGCAGTACTTC.